One and the same sample provided the 25 T cell receptor beta chains below, sequenced in a study of response to subunit inactivated influenza vaccine. TCRdb analysed the RT-PCR reads with MiXCR anew, one entry per CDR3 protein. The data contain under 950,000 distinct CDR3 sequences, over 20% of them singletons. Specimen: PBMCs from blood, collected around 5 days after vaccination. The receptors derive from a man aged 50-60 years who received an inactivated influenza vaccine.

The chain carries TRBV28 and TRBJ2-2; D might be TRBD2 (5 bases). V lost 2 bases and J lost 4, with 14 bases in between. Germline CDR1 MDHEN, CDR2 SYDVKM. This CDR3 comprises 16 residues. CDR3 bases: TGTGCCAGCAGTTTAGGACTCAGCCCGAGCACCGGGGAGCTGTTTTTT. This encodes CASSLGLSPSTGELFF.

This chain joins TRBV14 and TRBJ2-3; either TRBD1 or TRBD2 may supply D (5 bases each). This CDR3 has 14 amino acids. The ends were cut back, 6 bases at V and 2 bases at J, with 12 bases in the middle. Germline CDR1 reads SGHDN; CDR2 reads FVKESK. CDR3 residues: CASSIEGNTDTQYF. DNA for the CDR3: TGTGCCAGCAGTATTGAGGGGAACACAGATACGCAGTATTTT.

This clonotype was counted between two and nine times. The chain couples TRBV9 to TRBJ2-3, with 10 bases identical to TRBD2. This CDR3 is 19 amino acids long. Looked up from germline, CDR1 is SGDLS and CDR2 is YYNGEE. The V segment lost 0 bases and the J segment 2 bases; nucleotides outside the gene matches: 12. The CDR3 is CASSVEGASGGPYTDTQYF. DNA of the CDR3: TGTGCCAGCAGCGTAGAGGGGGCTAGCGGGGGACCTTACACAGATACGCAGTATTTT.

This clonotype was picked up a small number of times. The V gene is TRBV12-3 or TRBV12-4, the J gene TRBJ2-7; either TRBD1 or TRBD2 may fit D (5 bases each). V lost 3 bases and J lost 4, with 22 bases in between. The CDR3 runs to 17 residues. The CDR3 loop is CASSFEYGTEGKYEQYF. The CDR3 DNA sequence: TGTGCCAGCAGTTTTGAGTATGGCACAGAGGGGAAGTACGAGCAGTACTTC.

This clonotype was recorded a few times. This chain uses TRBV20-1 with TRBJ1-1; TRBD1 aligns across 7 bases. In germline, CDR1 is DFQATT, CDR2 SNEGSKA (reference sequence). This CDR3 contains 14 residues. V was clipped by 3 bases and J by 2 bases; unmatched bases: 6. This chain's CDR3 is CSARRGQHNTEAFF. The CDR3 DNA sequence: TGCAGTGCTAGGAGGGGGCAGCACAACACTGAAGCTTTCTTT.

The V gene is TRBV7-2, the J gene TRBJ2-7; TRBD1 agrees at 10 bases. The CDR3 sequence is 13 residues long. V shed 5 bases and J 7 bases; nucleotides not matched to a gene: 5. The germline gives CDR1 SGHTA, CDR2 FQGNSA. This chain's CDR3 is CASSARDRGEQYF. DNA of the CDR3: TGTGCCAGCAGCGCCCGGGACAGGGGAGAGCAGTACTTC.

The chain links TRBV7-8 to TRBJ2-3; 7 bases are shared with TRBD1. The CDR3 is 15 residues long. CDR1 and CDR2 from the germline V gene are SGHVS and FQNEAQ. V shed 3 bases, J shed 7 bases, and the junction held 10 bases outside the gene matches. The CDR3 DNA follows: TGTGCCAGCAGCTTCAGAAGGACAGGAGGTTATACGCAGTATTTT. Residues: CASSFRRTGGYTQYF.

The rearrangement links TRBV6-5 to TRBJ2-5; TRBD1 matches at 7 bases. Germline trimming cut 10 bases from V and 6 bases from J; bases unmatched to any gene: 8. There are 12 residues in the CDR3. CDR1 is MNHEY, CDR2 SVGAGI, per germline. The CDR3 DNA follows: TGTGCCACCACAGGGGCAGTAAAGACCCAGTACTTC. It specifies CATTGAVKTQYF.

In its sample, this clonotype was seen a few times. The V call is TRBV7-9, the J call TRBJ1-1; D call uncertain. Trimming took 5 bases from V and 8 from J, leaving 24 bases between them. The CDR3 totals 16 residues. Germline V lookup: CDR1 SEHNR, CDR2 FQNEAQ (reference sequence). For the CDR3, the DNA is TGTGCCAGCAGCCTACGGTACAGTACACCGGTTGGGGAAGCTTTCTTT. As protein: CASSLRYSTPVGEAFF.

This sequence joins TRBV7-2 and TRBJ2-7; possible D gene TRBD1, 5 bases. Germline V lookup: CDR1 SGHTA, CDR2 FQGNSA. V was cut by 5 bases and J by 3 bases, with 17 bases left in between. The CDR3 has 15 amino acids. CDR3 region: CASSTRVSSFYEQYF. The CDR3 DNA follows: TGTGCCAGCAGCACCAGGGTTTCGAGCTTCTACGAGCAGTACTTC.

The V call is TRBV15, the J call TRBJ2-5, with no clear D. Germline-derived CDR1 and CDR2 are LNHNV and YYDKDF (reference sequence). V gave up 4 bases and J gave up 5 bases, with 8 bases separating them. The length of the CDR3 is 12 residues. As DNA, the CDR3 is TGTGCCACCAGCACCCAACTGGAGACCCAGTACTTC. This gives the protein CATSTQLETQYF.

The chain recombines TRBV10-3 with TRBJ2-3; TRBD2 might be the D (5 bases). Germline V gene sequence: CDR1 ENHRY, CDR2 SYGVKD. The length of the CDR3 is 17 residues. The V end lost 3 bases, the J end lost 0 bases, and 16 bases lay between the germline ends. The CDR3 region is CAISERASGLSTDTQYF. CDR3 in DNA: TGTGCCATCAGTGAAAGGGCAAGCGGACTGAGCACAGATACGCAGTATTTT.

There are a few counts of this clonotype. The chain uses TRBV12-3 or TRBV12-4 and TRBJ1-3; D is undetermined. The CDR3 totals 14 residues. V shed 3 bases and J shed 3 bases, with 9 bases lying between them. The CDR3 region is CASSFGQIGNTIYF. CDR3 nucleotides: TGTGCCAGCAGTTTCGGGCAGATTGGAAACACCATATATTTT.

This clonotype has only a few counts. The rearrangement links TRBV12-3 or TRBV12-4 to TRBJ1-1; D call uncertain. Between the trimmed V and J ends, which lost 4 bases and 1 base, there was a span of 13 bases. CDR3 size: 15 residues. CDR3 DNA sequence: TGTGCCAGCAGTTCTTTAACGCCGGGGAACACTGAAGCTTTCTTT. As protein: CASSSLTPGNTEAFF.

The chain is built from TRBV28 and TRBJ2-7; TRBD2 matches at 10 bases. The CDR3 spans 14 residues. Germline trimming cut 6 bases from V and 0 bases from J; bases unmatched to any gene: 2. Germline CDR1 reads MDHEN; CDR2 reads SYDVKM. CDR3 amino acids: CASSGTSASYEQYF. The CDR3 nucleotides are TGTGCCAGCAGCGGGACTAGCGCCTCCTACGAGCAGTACTTC.

This clonotype has a handful of counts. This chain links TRBV10-2 with TRBJ2-7; TRBD1 matches at 7 bases. The V segment lost 6 bases and the J segment 3 bases; nucleotides outside the gene matches: 8. Germline V gives CDR1 WSHSY, CDR2 SAAADI. The CDR3 has 14 amino acids. In nucleotides, the CDR3 is TGCGCCAGCAGGGAGACAGGGTCCCGCTACGAGCAGTACTTC. Translating it yields CASRETGSRYEQYF.

There are a few counts of this clonotype. As DNA, the CDR3 is TGTGCCAGCAGCGTGAGGTTGTGGTACATTCAGTACTTC. This gives the protein CASSVRLWYIQYF. V usage is TRBV7-2 and J usage is TRBJ2-4; the D is unclear. V lost 5 bases and J lost 8, with 13 bases in between. CDR1 and CDR2 (germline): SGHTA, FQGNSA. There are 13 residues in the CDR3.

The chain has TRBV12-3 or TRBV12-4 and TRBJ2-1; D gene uncertain. V lost 3 bases and J 9 bases, leaving 12 bases between the germline ends. The CDR3 totals 13 residues. The CDR3 DNA is TGTGCCAGCAGTTTTGGGGAATGGGGTGAGCAGTTCTTC. Protein product: CASSFGEWGEQFF.

This chain connects TRBV20-1 to TRBJ2-3; TRBD2 matches 7 bases. V shed 1 base and J 1 base; nucleotides not matched to a gene: 8. The germline V gene has CDR1 DFQATT and CDR2 SNEGSKA (reference sequence). The CDR3 runs to 16 residues. The CDR3 is CSARAIPGLRTDTQYF. The CDR3 DNA follows: TGCAGTGCTAGAGCTATACCGGGACTACGCACAGATACGCAGTATTTT.

This clonotype is termed medium-sized (0.01 to 0.1%). The chain links TRBV12-3 or TRBV12-4 to TRBJ2-7, with 14 bases that match TRBD2. Germline trimming cut 6 bases from V and 8 bases from J; bases unmatched to any gene: 9. This CDR3 has 15 residues. Here the CDR3 DNA reads TGTGCCAGCAGCGTGGGGACTAGCGGGAGTCATAAGCAGTACTTC. Its protein product is CASSVGTSGSHKQYF.

In this sample, this clonotype turned up a few times. The chain combines TRBV7-2 with TRBJ1-2, with D perhaps matching TRBD1 (6 bases). Between the trimmed V and J ends, which lost 4 bases and 7 bases, there was a span of 16 bases. Germline values: CDR1 SGHTA, CDR2 FQGNSA. This CDR3 contains 14 residues. This chain's CDR3 is CASSSITQGSGYTF. In DNA form, the CDR3 reads TGTGCCAGCAGCTCTATTACCCAGGGGTCTGGCTACACCTTC. Full variable domain (rest looked up from reference TRBV7-2 and TRBJ1-2): GAGVSQSPSNKVTEKGKDVELRCDPISGHTALYWYRQSLGQGLEFLIYFQGNSAPDKSGLPSDRFSAERTGGSVSTLTIQRTQQEDSAVYLCASSSITQGSGYTFGSGTRLTVV.

V and J are TRBV4-2 and TRBJ2-1, with 10 bases that match TRBD2. The CDR3 covers 18 residues. CDR1 and CDR2 (germline): LGHNA, YNFKEQ. V shed 2 bases and J 4 bases; nucleotides not matched to a gene: 11. The CDR3 loop is CASSQLTSGGDRYNEQFF. The DNA of the CDR3 is TGTGCCAGCAGCCAATTAACCAGCGGGGGGGACAGGTACAATGAGCAGTTCTTC.

The chain has TRBV7-8 and TRBJ2-3, with no clear D. V lost 0 bases to trimming and J lost 4 bases, with 5 bases between them. The CDR3 runs to 13 residues. Germline loops: CDR1 SGHVS, CDR2 FQNEAQ. CDR3 in DNA: TGTGCCAGCAGCTTAGCGCTGGCAGATACGCAGTATTTT. Translated: CASSLALADTQYF.

This clonotype has more than one count but fewer than ten. This sequence joins TRBV6-1 and TRBJ1-1; 11 positions agree with TRBD1. The junction had 4 bases not matched to a gene; V was cut back by 6 bases and J by 1 base. Germline V gives CDR1 MNHNS, CDR2 SASEGT. The CDR3 runs 15 residues. The CDR3 coding sequence is TGTGCCAGCAGAGGGACAGGGGGGACGAACACTGAAGCTTTCTTT. This translates into CASRGTGGTNTEAFF.

The chain couples TRBV9 to TRBJ2-7, with TRBD1 as a possible D gene (6 bases). The germline V gene has CDR1 SGDLS and CDR2 YYNGEE. Trimming stripped 0 bases from V and 0 bases from J, with 10 bases between. The CDR3 is made up of 15 amino acids. This CDR3 reads CASSVGPGASYEQYF. The CDR3, as DNA: TGTGCCAGCAGCGTAGGGCCAGGGGCCTCCTACGAGCAGTACTTC.